One and the same sample provided the 25 T cell receptor beta chains below, sequenced in a study of T cells after yellow fever vaccination. Using its own MiXCR run on the 5' RACE reads, TCRdb lists one record per CDR3 protein. The sample has 300,000 to 400,000 distinct CDR3 sequences, approximately 12% seen once. The starting material was CD4+ T cells sorted from PBMCs, obtained 15 days after the yellow fever booster vaccination. All receptors derive from a man in his late teens or twenties who received the YFV17D yellow fever vaccine.

This clonotype was observed a handful of times. V and J are TRBV20-1 and TRBJ2-3, with D unclear. V lost 5 bases, J lost 1 base, and 10 bases lay in between. CDR1 is DFQATT, CDR2 SNEGSKA, per germline (reference sequence). The CDR3 length is 13 residues. The CDR3 is CSASRARTDTQYF. In DNA, the CDR3 is TGCAGTGCTTCCCGTGCGCGCACAGATACGCAGTATTTT.

This clonotype was counted ten times or more. The gene calls are TRBV30 and TRBJ2-3; perhaps D is TRBD1 or TRBD2 (6 bases each). The germline V gene has CDR1 GTSNPN and CDR2 SVGIG (reference sequence). The CDR3 covers 13 residues. Between the trimmed V and J ends, which lost 2 bases and 3 bases, there was a span of 9 bases. DNA for the CDR3: TGTGCCTGGAGTTTAGGGGGGACAGATACGCAGTATTTT. Its protein product is CAWSLGGTDTQYF.

This clonotype turned up a few times. The rearrangement joins TRBV15 to TRBJ1-3; 11 nucleotides agree with TRBD1. The V gene end was trimmed by 2 bases and the J gene end by 4 bases; junction bases not matched to a gene: 10. Per germline, CDR1 LNHNV and CDR2 YYDKDF (reference sequence). This CDR3 is 18 amino acids long. This CDR3 reads CATSRPWDRGSSGNTIYF. For the CDR3, the DNA is TGTGCCACCAGCAGACCCTGGGACAGGGGGTCCTCAGGAAACACCATATATTTT.

This clonotype was observed a few times. J is TRBJ1-1 and V is TRBV15, with D unclear. Germline V gene sequence: CDR1 LNHNV, CDR2 YYDKDF (reference sequence). CDR3 size: 14 residues. V lost 0 bases and J 2 bases, leaving 7 bases between the germline ends. CDR3 region: CATSRDLENTEAFF. In nucleotides, the CDR3 is TGTGCCACCAGCAGAGATCTGGAAAACACTGAAGCTTTCTTT.

The V gene is TRBV4-1, the J gene TRBJ1-4; possible D gene TRBD1, 5 bases. There are 14 residues in the CDR3. The V end was cut by 4 bases, the J end by 6 bases, with 12 bases between. Germline V gene data show CDR1 as MGHRA and CDR2 as YSYEKL. CDR3 region: CASSPTQGYEKLFF. CDR3 DNA sequence: TGCGCCAGCAGCCCAACCCAGGGATATGAAAAACTGTTTTTT.

This clonotype was observed a few times. This chain connects TRBV20-1 to TRBJ2-3, with no clear D. The germline V gene encodes CDR1 DFQATT and CDR2 SNEGSKA (reference sequence). The CDR3 totals 10 residues. With 5 bases removed from V and 3 bases from J, the gap between germline ends came to 3 bases. In nucleotides, the CDR3 is TGCAGTGCTCAAACAGATACGCAGTATTTT. Translation gives CSAQTDTQYF.

This chain uses TRBV27 with TRBJ2-1; 7 bases are a match to TRBD1. V lost 5 bases and J lost 5; bases outside the gene matches: 9. This CDR3 region has 15 residues. Germline V gives CDR1 MNHEY, CDR2 SMNVEV (reference sequence). In DNA, the CDR3 is TGTGCCAGCAGTCGCCAGGGACAGTTTCACAATGAGCAGTTCTTC. It is translated as CASSRQGQFHNEQFF.

This clonotype was recorded a few times. The gene calls are TRBV6-2 or TRBV6-3 and TRBJ2-1; D is unresolved. Trimming left V 2 bases short and J 8 bases short, with 13 bases between. Germline assignment: CDR1 MNHEY and CDR2 SVGEGT. The CDR3 extends over 14 amino acids. The CDR3 region is CASSYVLREHEQFF. Here the CDR3 DNA reads TGTGCCAGCAGTTACGTGTTACGAGAGCATGAGCAGTTCTTC.

V usage is TRBV7-2 and J usage is TRBJ2-3; perhaps TRBD1 as D (5 bases). Trimming cost V 5 bases and J 4 bases, with 10 bases left between them. The CDR3 has 13 residues. The germline V gene has CDR1 SGHTA and CDR2 FQGNSA. CDR3 amino acids: CASSARVSDTQYF. The CDR3 nucleotides read TGTGCCAGCAGCGCCAGGGTTTCAGATACGCAGTATTTT.

The chain carries TRBV7-9 and TRBJ1-2; tentatively, D is TRBD1 (6 bases). V dropped 4 bases and J dropped 5 bases, with 17 bases sitting between them. The CDR3 sequence is 15 residues long. Germline V CDR1 and CDR2: SEHNR, FQNEAQ (reference sequence). In DNA, the CDR3 is TGTGCCAGCAGCTCCCGGACAGCTCCAATATATGGCTACACCTTC. As protein: CASSSRTAPIYGYTF.

The table lists this clonotype with a few counts. This chain joins TRBV5-1 and TRBJ2-5; 7 nucleotides match TRBD2. V shed 2 bases and J 5 bases; nucleotides not matched to a gene: 6. Per germline, CDR1 SGHRS and CDR2 YFSETQ. The CDR3 extends over 14 amino acids. The CDR3 protein is CASSFGTTDETQYF. CDR3 in DNA: TGCGCCAGCAGCTTCGGGACTACTGACGAGACCCAGTACTTC. Combining the CDR3 with reference TRBV5-1 and TRBJ2-5 gives the whole variable domain KAGVTQTPRYLIKTRGQQVTLSCSPISGHRSVSWYQQTPGQGLQFLFEYFSETQRNKGNFPGRFSGRQFSNSRSEMNVSTLELGDSALYLCASSFGTTDETQYFGPGTRLLVL.

The V and J genes are TRBV9 and TRBJ1-2, with D maybe TRBD1 (6 bases). The CDR3 has 16 amino acids. Germline CDR1 is SGDLS and CDR2 is YYNGEE. The ends were cut back, 1 base at V and 8 bases at J, with 21 bases in the middle. The CDR3 DNA is TGTGCCAGCAGCGTACGCGACAGGACGCCGAATGAGGGCTACACCTTC. As protein: CASSVRDRTPNEGYTF.

The chain couples TRBV13 to TRBJ2-5; D is unresolved. Trimming removed 0 bases from V and 1 base from J, with 15 bases in between. Germline V gives CDR1 PRHDT, CDR2 FYEKMQ (reference sequence). This CDR3 spans 17 amino acids. The CDR3 here is CASSLGDLLKAQETQYF. In DNA, the CDR3 is TGTGCCAGCAGCTTAGGGGATCTATTAAAGGCCCAAGAGACCCAGTACTTC. Combining the CDR3 with reference TRBV13 and TRBJ2-5 gives the whole variable domain AAGVIQSPRHLIKEKRETATLKCYPIPRHDTVYWYQQGPGQDPQFLISFYEKMQSDKGSIPDRFSAQQFSDYHSELNMSSLELGDSALYFCASSLGDLLKAQETQYFGPGTRLLVL.

This chain connects TRBV4-3 to TRBJ1-2, with D possibly being TRBD1 (5 bases). V lost 1 base, J lost 7 bases, and 13 bases lay in between. CDR1 LGHNA and CDR2 YSLEER come from the germline V gene. This CDR3 has 14 residues. The CDR3 region has the DNA TGCGCCAGCAGCCAAGGGACGGGGGTGGGTGGCTACACCTTC. Translating gives CASSQGTGVGGYTF.

This clonotype has at least ten counts. CDR3 sequence (DNA): TGTGCCAGCAGCCAAGGGGCCGGGACTAAGTCACCCCTCCACTTT. It codes for CASSQGAGTKSPLHF. The chain has TRBV3-1 and TRBJ1-6, with a possible D match to TRBD1 (5 bases). Germline CDR1 reads LGHDT; CDR2 reads YNNKEL (reference sequence). The CDR3 spans 15 residues. V lost 1 base and J 10 bases, leaving 14 bases between the germline ends.

V is TRBV5-1 and J is TRBJ2-3; tentative D call: TRBD2 (5 bases). This CDR3 region has 13 residues. Germline CDR1 and CDR2: SGHRS and YFSETQ. Between the trimmed V and J ends, which lost 0 bases and 5 bases, there was a span of 7 bases. CDR3 residues: CASSLAAVDTQYF. DNA for the CDR3: TGCGCCAGCAGCTTGGCAGCGGTAGATACGCAGTATTTT.

There are a few counts of this clonotype. This rearrangement joins TRBV6-6 to TRBJ1-5, with TRBD1 identical over 8 bases. Trimming at V came to 6 bases and at J to 6 bases, leaving 10 bases not matched to a gene. Germline CDR1 is MNHNY and CDR2 is SVGAGI (reference sequence). The CDR3 has 15 residues. The DNA for the CDR3 is TGTGCCAGCAGATCCGCGGGACAGGCAGGTCAGCCCCAGCATTTT. Protein: CASRSAGQAGQPQHF.

This rearrangement joins TRBV5-1 to TRBJ2-3, with TRBD2 matching over 12 bases. The CDR3 is 18 residues long. Looked up from germline, CDR1 is SGHRS and CDR2 is YFSETQ. The V and J ends lost 2 bases and 1 base, in that order; junction bases with no gene match: 8. The CDR3 nucleotides read TGCGCCAGCAGCTTTTCGCTAGCGGGGGGGCTGGGCACAGATACGCAGTATTTT. Protein product: CASSFSLAGGLGTDTQYF.

This clonotype has just a few counts. The chain employs TRBV7-7 and TRBJ2-7, with D perhaps assigned TRBD1 or TRBD2 (6 bases each). Germline CDR1 is SSHAT and CDR2 is FNYEAQ (reference sequence). V was shortened by 4 bases and J by 6 bases, with 13 bases between the two germline ends. CDR3 length equals 13 residues. The DNA for the CDR3 is TGTGCCAGCAGCTCATCAGGGGAGGCCGAGCAGTACTTC. This sequence encodes CASSSSGEAEQYF.

This clonotype was observed many times. The rearrangement joins TRBV6-2 or TRBV6-3 to TRBJ1-1; D gene unclear. Germline lookup yields CDR1 MNHEY and CDR2 SVGEGT. Trimming removed 0 bases at V and 2 bases at J, with 4 bases between. This CDR3 spans 13 amino acids. CDR3 protein: CASSYSSNTEAFF. The CDR3 DNA follows: TGTGCCAGCAGTTACTCGAGCAACACTGAAGCTTTCTTT.

This rearrangement joins TRBV7-2 to TRBJ1-1; the D is unclear. CDR1 and CDR2 (germline): SGHTA, FQGNSA. V lost 7 bases and J lost 7, with 16 bases in between. The CDR3 sequence is 13 residues long. The CDR3, as DNA: TGTGCCAGCAAGCTGACTCTAGGCCTTGAAGCTTTCTTT. Its protein is CASKLTLGLEAFF.

This clonotype was found a few times. This chain connects TRBV5-5 to TRBJ2-7, with 12 nucleotides matching TRBD1. There are 14 residues in the CDR3. Trimming removed 3 bases from V and 12 bases from J; junction bases left unmatched: 10. Germline CDR1 and CDR2: SGHKS and YYEKEE (reference sequence). As DNA, the CDR3 is TGTGCCAGCAGCTCGCCCGGGACAGGGGGCCTGGGGTACTTC. This codes for CASSSPGTGGLGYF.

The CDR3 loop reads CASSVGTGNQPQHF. As DNA, the CDR3 is TGTGCCAGCAGCGTCGGGACAGGGAATCAGCCCCAGCATTTT. The chain links TRBV6-1 to TRBJ1-5, with 9 bases fitting TRBD1. There are 14 residues in the CDR3. With V trimmed by 6 bases and J by 4 bases, 4 bases remained unmatched. CDR1 and CDR2 from the germline V gene are MNHNS and SASEGT.

CDR3 in amino acids: CASSQDMTGTGDNEQFF. The CDR3 region has the DNA TGCGCCAGCAGCCAAGATATGACCGGGACAGGGGACAATGAGCAGTTCTTC. V gene TRBV4-3 combines with J gene TRBJ2-1; 10 positions match TRBD1. Germline-derived CDR1 and CDR2 are LGHNA and YSLEER. The CDR3 contains 17 residues. V dropped 0 bases and J dropped 5; count of bases not matched to a gene: 7.

In this sample, this clonotype turned up a few times. The CDR3 is CASSWDGLFSPLHF. The CDR3, as DNA: TGTGCCAGCAGTTGGGACGGGCTTTTTTCACCCCTCCACTTT. The chain recombines TRBV12-3 or TRBV12-4 with TRBJ1-6; perhaps TRBD1 as D (5 bases). Trimming pared 4 bases from V and 9 bases from J, leaving 13 bases between. The CDR3 covers 14 residues.